This T cell receptor beta chain was recorded in a study of resident and recirculating memory T cells in vitiligo. CDR1 and CDR2 (germline): MNHEY, SVGAGI. The CDR3 spans 14 residues. Losses at the gene ends were 6 bases for V and 6 bases for J; bases not matched to a gene: 7. The data were produced by immunoSEQ multiplex PCR, yet TCRdb's version contains in-frame clones alone and is incomplete. Counted here are tens of thousands of clones, just over 90% occurring once; the ten biggest clones make up about 4.8%. V usage is TRBV6-5 and J usage is TRBJ2-3, with 9 bases that match TRBD2. The clonotype was recovered from a male donor with vitiligo. Sequences were obtained from blood. The CDR3 here is CASSLAGEADTQYF. CDR3 coding DNA: TGTGCCAGCAGCTTAGCGGGAGAGGCGGATACGCAGTATTTT.